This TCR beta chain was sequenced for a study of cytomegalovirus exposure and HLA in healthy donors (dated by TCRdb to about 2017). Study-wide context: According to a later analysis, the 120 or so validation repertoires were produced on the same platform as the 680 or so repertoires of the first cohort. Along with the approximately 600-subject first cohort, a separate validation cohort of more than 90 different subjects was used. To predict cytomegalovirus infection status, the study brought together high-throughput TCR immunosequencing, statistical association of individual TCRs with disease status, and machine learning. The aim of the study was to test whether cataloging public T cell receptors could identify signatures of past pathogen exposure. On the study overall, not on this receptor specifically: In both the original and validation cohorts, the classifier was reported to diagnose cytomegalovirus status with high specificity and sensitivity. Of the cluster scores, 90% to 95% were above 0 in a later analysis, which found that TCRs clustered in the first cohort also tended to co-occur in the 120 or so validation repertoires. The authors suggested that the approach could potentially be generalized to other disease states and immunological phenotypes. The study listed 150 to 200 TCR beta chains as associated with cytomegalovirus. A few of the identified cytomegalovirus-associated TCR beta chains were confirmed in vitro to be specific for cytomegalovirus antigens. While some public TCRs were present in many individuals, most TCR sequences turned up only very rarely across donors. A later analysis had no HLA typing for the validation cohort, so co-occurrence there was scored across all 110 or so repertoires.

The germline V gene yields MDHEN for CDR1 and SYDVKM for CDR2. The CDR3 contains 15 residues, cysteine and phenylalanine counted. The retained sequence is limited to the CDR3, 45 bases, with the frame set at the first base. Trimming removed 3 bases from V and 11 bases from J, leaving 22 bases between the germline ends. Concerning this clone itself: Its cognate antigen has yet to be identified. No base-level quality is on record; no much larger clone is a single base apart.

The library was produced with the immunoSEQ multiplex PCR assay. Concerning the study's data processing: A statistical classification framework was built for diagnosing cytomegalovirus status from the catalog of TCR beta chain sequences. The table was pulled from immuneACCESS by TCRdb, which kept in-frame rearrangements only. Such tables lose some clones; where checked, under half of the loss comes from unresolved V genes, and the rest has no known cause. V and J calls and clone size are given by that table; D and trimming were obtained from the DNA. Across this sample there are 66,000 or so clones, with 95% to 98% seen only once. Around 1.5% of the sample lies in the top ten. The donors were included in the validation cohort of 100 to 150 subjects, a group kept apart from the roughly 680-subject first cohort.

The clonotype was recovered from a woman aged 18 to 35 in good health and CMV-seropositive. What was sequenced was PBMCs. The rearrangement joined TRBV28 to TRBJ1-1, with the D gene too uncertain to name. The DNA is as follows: TGTGCCAGCAGTTTCGCCTATAGAGGTATGGAAGAGGCTTTCTTT. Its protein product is CASSFAYRGMEEAFF.